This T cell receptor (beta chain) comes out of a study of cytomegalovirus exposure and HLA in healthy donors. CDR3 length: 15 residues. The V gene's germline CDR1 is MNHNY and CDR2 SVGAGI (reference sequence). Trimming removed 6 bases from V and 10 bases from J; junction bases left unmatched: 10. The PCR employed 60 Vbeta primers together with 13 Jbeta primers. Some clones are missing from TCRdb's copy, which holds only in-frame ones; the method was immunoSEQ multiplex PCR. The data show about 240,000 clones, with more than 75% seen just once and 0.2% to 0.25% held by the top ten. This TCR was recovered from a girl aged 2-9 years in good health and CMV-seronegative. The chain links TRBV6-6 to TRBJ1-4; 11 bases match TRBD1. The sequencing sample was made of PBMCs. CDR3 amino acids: CASSRTGQGGPKLFF. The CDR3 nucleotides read TGTGCCAGCAGCCGAACGGGACAGGGGGGCCCAAAACTGTTTTTT.